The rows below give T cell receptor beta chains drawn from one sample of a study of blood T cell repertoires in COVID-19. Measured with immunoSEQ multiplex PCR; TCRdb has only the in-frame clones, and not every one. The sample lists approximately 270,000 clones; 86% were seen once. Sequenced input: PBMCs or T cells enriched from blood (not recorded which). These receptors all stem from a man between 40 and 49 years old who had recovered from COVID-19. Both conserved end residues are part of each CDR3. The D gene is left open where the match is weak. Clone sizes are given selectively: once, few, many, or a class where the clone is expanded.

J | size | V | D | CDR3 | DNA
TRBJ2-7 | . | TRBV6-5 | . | CASSTIEDRGEQYF | TGTGCCAGCAGCACTATTGAGGATCGGGGCGAGCAGTACTTC
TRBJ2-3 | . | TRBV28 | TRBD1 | CASSLQGVVGTDTQYF | TGTGCCAGCAGTCTACAGGGGGTCGTCGGCACAGATACGCAGTATTTT
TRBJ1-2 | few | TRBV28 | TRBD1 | CASSPGQGATDGYTF | TGTGCCAGCAGTCCGGGACAGGGGGCAACTGATGGCTACACCTTC
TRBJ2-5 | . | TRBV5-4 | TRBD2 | CASSGSGGVRETQYF | TGTGCCAGCTCAGGAAGCGGGGGGGTAAGAGAGACCCAGTACTTC
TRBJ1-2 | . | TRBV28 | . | CASSQQRTALFYGYTF | TGTGCCAGCAGTCAGCAACGGACTGCTCTTTTCTATGGCTACACCTTC
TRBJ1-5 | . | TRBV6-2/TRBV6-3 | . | CASSYGGRGMPQHF | TGTGCCAGCAGTTACGGAGGTCGGGGGATGCCCCAGCATTTT
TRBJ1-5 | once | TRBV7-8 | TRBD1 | CASRPGQGVSQPQHF | TGTGCCAGCAGACCCGGACAGGGGGTAAGTCAGCCCCAGCATTTT
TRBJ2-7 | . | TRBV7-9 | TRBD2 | CASSLDAGGSYEQYF | TGTGCCAGCAGCTTAGATGCGGGAGGCTCCTACGAGCAGTACTTC
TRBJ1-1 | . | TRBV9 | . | CASSRSLVGQDTEAFF | TGTGCCAGCAGCCGTAGTTTAGTCGGTCAGGACACTGAAGCTTTCTTT
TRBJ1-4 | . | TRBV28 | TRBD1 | CASSRFGTGGEKLFF | TGTGCCAGCAGTAGATTCGGGACAGGAGGGGAAAAACTGTTTTTT
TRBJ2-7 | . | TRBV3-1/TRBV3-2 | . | CASSPRDSLRYEQYF | TGTGCCAGCAGCCCCCGGGACTCCCTAAGATACGAGCAGTACTTC
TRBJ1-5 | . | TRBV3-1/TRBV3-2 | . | CASSQDAGDAQPQHF | TGTGCCAGCAGCCAAGATGCAGGGGACGCCCAGCCCCAGCATTTT
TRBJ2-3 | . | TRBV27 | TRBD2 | CASSFYAGATDTQYF | TGTGCCAGCAGTTTTTACGCGGGAGCAACAGATACGCAGTATTTT
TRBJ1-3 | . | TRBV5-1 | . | CASSLESAGNTIYF | TGCGCCAGCAGCTTGGAATCAGCTGGAAACACCATATATTTT
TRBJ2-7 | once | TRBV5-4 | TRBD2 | CASSLAGTSGYEQYF | TGTGCCAGCAGCTTGGCAGGGACTAGCGGCTACGAGCAGTACTTC